The 9 T cell receptor beta chains presented below share a single source sample, sequenced in a study of T cells in localized non-small cell lung cancer. Assay: immunoSEQ multiplex PCR; the TCRdb copy retains only in-frame clones and omits some. The table records tens of thousands of clones, 65% to 85% of them present only once. The sequencing used peripheral blood, collected before any cancer treatment. These TCRs come from a female donor at least 60 years old with stage I lung adenocarcinoma.

The gene calls are TRBV11-1 and TRBJ2-1; TRBD2 matches 9 bases. Trimming took 5 bases from V and 6 from J; bases not matched to a gene: 8. This CDR3 has 15 amino acids. Per the germline V gene, CDR1 is SGHAT and CDR2 is FQDESV (reference sequence). In DNA, the CDR3 is TGTGCCAGCAGCCGGACTAGCGAGGGGGGCAATGAGCAGTTCTTC. Its translation: CASSRTSEGGNEQFF.

This clone has more than one count but fewer than ten. The chain's CDR3 is CASSIVHRNTIYF. The CDR3 nucleotides are TGTGCCAGTAGTATTGTACATCGAAACACCATATATTTT. The chain employs TRBV19 and TRBJ1-3; D ambiguous. The ends were cut back, 3 bases at V and 5 bases at J, with 8 bases in the middle. In germline, CDR1 is LNHDA, CDR2 SQIVND (reference sequence). The CDR3 runs to 13 residues.

J is TRBJ1-3 and V is TRBV7-3; no clear D. The CDR3 length is 14 residues. From germline, CDR1 is SGHTA and CDR2 FQGTGA. V lost 5 bases, J lost 2 bases, and 10 bases lay in between. The CDR3 is CASSVGSPGNTIYF. DNA of the CDR3: TGTGCCAGCAGCGTCGGGTCCCCTGGAAACACCATATATTTT.

This clone was counted once. The chain recombines TRBV1 with TRBJ2-1; the tabulated D call, TRBD2, remains unverified against the DNA. TRBV1 is termed a pseudogene. The CDR3 totals 15 residues. The CDR3 DNA reads as TGCACCAGCCCCCTAGCGGGGCGCCCCGACAATGAGCAGTTCTTC. Its protein is CTSPLAGRPDNEQFF.

This clone was seen a handful of times. This rearrangement joins TRBV21-1 to TRBJ1-3; whether TRBD1, the table's D call, matches the DNA was not checked. TRBV21-1 is deemed a pseudogene. The CDR3 has 13 residues. In DNA, the CDR3 is TGTGCCAGCAGCAATCAGGTTTGGGACACCATATATTTT. Amino acid sequence: CASSNQVWDTIYF.

The chain has TRBV11-3 and TRBJ1-1, with 7 nucleotides matching TRBD1. J was trimmed by 5 bases and V by 8 bases; bases with no gene match: 17. The CDR3 sequence is 16 residues long. Germline CDR1 is SGHNT and CDR2 is YENEEA. The CDR3 region is CASGEQGRIVGTEAFF. DNA for the CDR3: TGTGCCAGCGGAGAACAGGGGAGGATAGTGGGGACTGAAGCTTTCTTT.

The DNA of the CDR3 is TGTGCCAGCAAACAGGGGGAAGGGGGTGAAAAACTGTTTTTT. Amino acids: CASKQGEGGEKLFF. V and J are TRBV7-9 and TRBJ1-4; 8 bases map to TRBD1. Germline loops: CDR1 SEHNR, CDR2 FQNEAQ (reference sequence). This CDR3 is built from 14 residues. V shed 7 bases, J shed 7 bases, and the junction held 8 bases outside the gene matches.

The rearrangement joins TRBV10-3 to TRBJ2-2; TRBD2 matches 13 bases. Trimming at V came to 11 bases and at J to 5 bases, leaving 5 bases not matched to a gene. CDR3 length: 14 residues. Germline loops: CDR1 ENHRY, CDR2 SYGVKD. The CDR3 is CAAGTSGETGELFF. CDR3 coding DNA: TGTGCCGCGGGGACTAGCGGGGAAACCGGGGAGCTGTTTTTT.

The J gene is TRBJ2-1, the V gene TRBV9; 9 nucleotides align to TRBD2. The CDR3 length is 15 residues. Germline values: CDR1 SGDLS, CDR2 YYNGEE. Germline trimming cut 0 bases from V and 7 bases from J; bases unmatched to any gene: 5. DNA of the CDR3: TGTGCCAGCAGCGTAGCCAGCGGGGGGAAAAATGAGCAGTTCTTC. This gives the protein CASSVASGGKNEQFF.